Following are 19 T cell receptor beta chains from one sample sequenced in a study of cytomegalovirus exposure and HLA in healthy donors. The PCR used 60 Vbeta and 13 Jbeta primers. Sequencing was performed with immunoSEQ multiplex PCR; in TCRdb, only in-frame clones are kept and a portion is missing. The table records approximately 220,000 clones, almost 80% of them present only once. Material for sequencing was PBMCs. The receptors shown here come from a man aged 18 to 35 in good health and CMV-seronegative.

The J gene is TRBJ2-1, the V gene TRBV7-3, with D maybe TRBD1 (6 bases). Deletions cut 1 base from V and 8 bases from J, with 24 bases between. CDR1 and CDR2 (germline): SGHTA, FQGTGA. There are 18 residues in the CDR3. In DNA, the CDR3 is TGTGCCAGCAGCTTAAATGCCCCCCAAGGGACACCAACCGATGAGCAGTTCTTC. Amino acids: CASSLNAPQGTPTDEQFF.

This rearrangement joins TRBV5-6 to TRBJ1-4; 9 bases line up with TRBD1. Trimming removed 2 bases from V and 1 base from J; junction bases left unmatched: 6. Per germline, CDR1 SGHDT and CDR2 YYEEEE. The CDR3 sequence is 17 residues long. The CDR3 nucleotides read TGTGCCAGCAGCTTCCAACAGGGGGCTTTAACTAATGAAAAACTGTTTTTT. Protein: CASSFQQGALTNEKLFF.

The chain has TRBV9 and TRBJ1-4; 8 bases agree with TRBD1. The V gene end was trimmed by 4 bases and the J gene end by 7 bases; junction bases not matched to a gene: 6. Germline V lookup: CDR1 SGDLS, CDR2 YYNGEE. This CDR3 is built from 14 residues. The CDR3 reads CASSRGQGSEKLFF. The CDR3 bases are TGTGCCAGCAGCCGCGGACAGGGTAGTGAAAAACTGTTTTTT.

The V call is TRBV6-5, the J call TRBJ1-3; D is uncertain. The CDR3 is 13 residues long. The germline V and J ends were trimmed by 5 bases and 0 bases, with 5 bases remaining between them. Germline CDR1 reads MNHEY; CDR2 reads SVGAGI. The CDR3 coding sequence is TGTGCCAGCAGTCCGTCCTCTGGAAACACCATATATTTT. This translates into CASSPSSGNTIYF.

The table lists this clone with a few counts. The chain couples TRBV2 to TRBJ2-1; 8 nucleotides agree with TRBD1. This CDR3 contains 15 residues. V dropped 8 bases and J dropped 4; count of bases not matched to a gene: 10. CDR1 and CDR2 (germline): SNHLY, FYNNEI. The CDR3: CASASTGDDYNEQFF. The CDR3 DNA reads as TGTGCCAGCGCTTCGACAGGGGACGATTACAATGAGCAGTTCTTC.

V usage is TRBV6-5 and J usage is TRBJ2-7; TRBD2 matches at 8 bases. V was clipped by 5 bases and J by 0 bases; unmatched bases: 3. The CDR3 loop spans 14 amino acids. The germline V gene encodes CDR1 MNHEY and CDR2 SVGAGI. The CDR3 reads CASSLAGTSYEQYF. The CDR3 DNA reads as TGTGCCAGCAGTCTAGCGGGCACCTCCTACGAGCAGTACTTC.

The CDR3 DNA is TGTGCCAGCAGCAGGACGGGGGCCTACGAGCAGTACTTC. It is translated as CASSRTGAYEQYF. The chain has TRBV4-2 and TRBJ2-7; tentative D call: TRBD2 (6 bases). Trimming cost V 5 bases and J 2 bases, with 10 bases left between them. This CDR3 region has 13 residues. CDR1 is LGHNA, CDR2 YNFKEQ, per germline.

The J gene is TRBJ2-5, the V gene TRBV2; 9 bases match TRBD1. The junction had 12 bases not matched to a gene; V was cut back by 5 bases and J by 2 bases. The CDR3 consists of 17 residues. CDR1 and CDR2 from the germline V gene are SNHLY and FYNNEI. The CDR3 loop is CASSFPRGTGKQETQYF. DNA for the CDR3: TGTGCCAGCAGTTTCCCCAGGGGGACAGGGAAGCAAGAGACCCAGTACTTC.

This clone was detected a few times. The gene calls are TRBV30 and TRBJ1-1, with D unresolved. Germline V CDR1 and CDR2: GTSNPN, SVGIG (reference sequence). CDR3 size: 13 residues. Between the trimmed V and J ends, which lost 3 bases and 2 bases, there was a span of 10 bases. The CDR3 here is CAWRANSNTEAFF. DNA of the CDR3: TGTGCCTGGAGGGCCAACAGTAACACTGAAGCTTTCTTT.

The gene calls are TRBV4-3 and TRBJ2-5, with a possible D match to TRBD1 (5 bases). CDR1 and CDR2 (germline): LGHNA, YSLEER. V was clipped by 2 bases and J by 5 bases, with 18 bases between them. The CDR3 contains 16 residues. The CDR3 nucleotides are TGCGCCAGCAGCCAATCCTTGGTCAGGGCGAAGGAGACCCAGTACTTC. Translating gives CASSQSLVRAKETQYF.

In its sample, this clone was seen once. The chain combines TRBV29-1 with TRBJ2-1; the D gene is possibly TRBD1 (5 bases). This CDR3 has 15 residues. Trimming pared 0 bases from V and 3 bases from J, leaving 12 bases between. Germline CDR1 is SQVTM and CDR2 is ANQGSEA. CDR3 nucleotides: TGCAGCGTTGAAGATCAGGGTAAGCTCTACAATGAGCAGTTCTTC. This gives the protein CSVEDQGKLYNEQFF.

The V call is TRBV7-8, the J call TRBJ1-2; 7 bases agree with TRBD1. This CDR3 has 15 residues. V dropped 5 bases and J dropped 3; count of bases not matched to a gene: 9. Germline V gene sequence: CDR1 SGHVS, CDR2 FQNEAQ. Here the CDR3 reads CASSLRAGTDYGYTF. In nucleotides, the CDR3 is TGTGCCAGCAGCCTTAGAGCCGGGACAGACTATGGCTACACCTTC.

The CDR3 bases are TGTGCCAGCAGGGCCACCCAGGTGGGGGCGAGAGAGCAGTACTTC. Translated: CASRATQVGAREQYF. The chain links TRBV2 to TRBJ2-7; D is possibly TRBD1 (6 bases). V lost 6 bases, J lost 7 bases, and 22 bases lay in between. The CDR3 consists of 15 residues. CDR1 SNHLY and CDR2 FYNNEI come from the germline V gene.

The count of this clone is one. The chain is built from TRBV5-4 and TRBJ2-7, with 9 bases identical to TRBD2. With 0 bases clipped from V and 5 bases from J, the junction kept 18 bases outside the gene matches. Germline V gene lookup returns CDR1 SGHNT and CDR2 YYREEE (reference sequence). The CDR3 loop spans 19 amino acids. The CDR3 protein is CASSLVLSSGGTKYDEQYF. In nucleotides, the CDR3 is TGTGCCAGCAGCTTGGTTCTAAGTAGCGGGGGTACCAAGTACGACGAGCAGTACTTC.

This clone was detected only once. The CDR3 sequence: CASSSGGGQFF. The CDR3 region has the DNA TGTGCCAGCAGTAGCGGGGGAGGGCAGTTCTTC. V gene TRBV6-6 combines with J gene TRBJ2-1; 8 nucleotides match TRBD2. The V gene's germline CDR1 is MNHNY and CDR2 SVGAGI (reference sequence). This CDR3 has 11 residues. V shed 5 bases, J shed 12 bases, and the junction held 3 bases outside the gene matches.

Concerning this clone itself: The germline gene is not matched at one end of the junction; a read error may be the cause. V is TRBV7-7 and J is TRBJ2-7, with 9 bases matching TRBD1. The CDR3 covers 14 residues. Germline CDR1 reads SSHAT; CDR2 reads FNYEAQ (reference sequence). The CDR3 bases are TGTGCTAGCAGCTTAACGGGACAGGGTTCCGAGCAGTACTTC. This encodes CASSLTGQGSEQYF.

This rearrangement joins TRBV6-6 to TRBJ2-7; D perhaps matches TRBD2 (5 bases). Trimming took 0 bases from V and 4 from J, leaving 10 bases between them. This CDR3 is built from 14 residues. Germline CDR1 is MNHNY and CDR2 is SVGAGI (reference sequence). CDR3 sequence (DNA): TGTGCCAGCAGTTACTCGGAGGCCCCTTACGAGCAGTACTTC. Its translation: CASSYSEAPYEQYF.

This clone was picked up one time. The chain links TRBV27 to TRBJ1-6; D might be TRBD1 (5 bases). This CDR3 spans 12 amino acids. V lost 6 bases and J lost 10, with 10 bases in between. Germline V lookup: CDR1 MNHEY, CDR2 SMNVEV (reference sequence). The CDR3 region is CASSRVWSPLHF. As DNA, the CDR3 is TGTGCCAGCAGCAGGGTTTGGTCACCCCTCCACTTT.

The CDR3 loop reads CASSPEAGWGTEAFF. CDR3 in DNA: TGTGCCAGCAGCCCTGAAGCGGGATGGGGCACTGAAGCTTTCTTT. The chain is built from TRBV7-8 and TRBJ1-1; D is ambiguous. The germline V and J ends were trimmed by 5 bases and 4 bases, with 17 bases remaining between them. The germline gives CDR1 SGHVS, CDR2 FQNEAQ. The CDR3 sequence is 15 residues long. The full variable domain, rest sourced from reference TRBV7-8 and TRBJ1-1, is GAGVSQSPRYKVAKRGQDVALRCDPISGHVSLFWYQQALGQGPEFLTYFQNEAQLDKSGLPSDRFFAERPEGSVSTLKIQRTQQEDSAVYLCASSPEAGWGTEAFFGQGTRLTVV.